This is a list of T cell receptor beta chains from one sample in a study of cytomegalovirus exposure and HLA in healthy donors. Sequenced by immunoSEQ multiplex PCR; TCRdb stores in-frame clones only, minus some. The table for this sample gives about 150,000 clones. The source material was PBMCs. The receptors stem from a man under 40 in good health and CMV-seronegative. CDR3s include the opening cysteine and the closing phenylalanine or tryptophan. D genes are given only for firm matches.

j_call: TRBJ1-4
v_call: TRBV6-1
cdr3_length: 19
d_call: -
cdr3_nt: TGTGCCAGCAGTGAAGTACCAGGGTATAAGAGTCGAGCTAATGAAAAACTGTTTTTT
cdr3_aa: CASSEVPGYKSRANEKLFF

j_call: TRBJ2-5
v_call: TRBV12-5
cdr3_length: 15
d_call: TRBD1
cdr3_nt: TGTGCTAGTTCACGGGGACAGGCCCACCAAGAGACCCAGTACTTC
cdr3_aa: CASSRGQAHQETQYF

j_call: TRBJ1-3
v_call: TRBV4-3
cdr3_length: 15
d_call: TRBD1
cdr3_nt: TGCGCCAGCAGCCAGGGACAGGGCTCTGGAAACACCATATATTTT
cdr3_aa: CASSQGQGSGNTIYF

j_call: TRBJ2-3
v_call: TRBV7-7
cdr3_length: 14
d_call: -
cdr3_nt: TGTGCCAGCAGCTTAGCGGCAAGCACAGATACGCAGTATTTT
cdr3_aa: CASSLAASTDTQYF

j_call: TRBJ1-2
v_call: TRBV21-1
cdr3_length: 15
d_call: -
cdr3_nt: TGTGCCAGCAGCAAAGACCTGCTAGCTAACTATGGCTACACCTTC
cdr3_aa: CASSKDLLANYGYTF

j_call: TRBJ1-3
v_call: TRBV5-1
cdr3_length: 16
d_call: -
cdr3_nt: TGCGCCAGCAGCTTGGACACTGGGAGCTCTGGAAACACCATATATTTT
cdr3_aa: CASSLDTGSSGNTIYF

j_call: TRBJ1-1
v_call: TRBV19
cdr3_length: 16
d_call: -
cdr3_nt: TGTGCCAGTAGTATGTATGGGCAGGTCGGGGGCACTGAAGCTTTCTTT
cdr3_aa: CASSMYGQVGGTEAFF

j_call: TRBJ1-5
v_call: TRBV25-1
cdr3_length: 17
d_call: TRBD1
cdr3_nt: TGTGCCAGCAGTGAGGCCAGGGGGATAGGGGTAAATCAGCCCCAGCATTTT
cdr3_aa: CASSEARGIGVNQPQHF

j_call: TRBJ2-7
v_call: TRBV5-5
cdr3_length: 16
d_call: -
cdr3_nt: TGTGCCAGCAGCTTAATTTCGGGGGGCCTTGGGTACGAGCAGTACTTC
cdr3_aa: CASSLISGGLGYEQYF

j_call: TRBJ1-1
v_call: TRBV27
cdr3_length: 14
d_call: -
cdr3_nt: TGTGCCAGCAGTTTAAAGGGGCGCAACACTGAAGCTTTCTTT
cdr3_aa: CASSLKGRNTEAFF

j_call: TRBJ2-1
v_call: TRBV5-5
cdr3_length: 15
d_call: TRBD2
cdr3_nt: TGTGCCAGCAGCTTAGGTAGCGGGAGCTACAATGAGCAGTTCTTC
cdr3_aa: CASSLGSGSYNEQFF

j_call: TRBJ2-5
v_call: TRBV6-1
cdr3_length: 15
d_call: TRBD1
cdr3_nt: TGTGCCAGCAGTCCCGACAGGGGGTACCAAGAGACCCAGTACTTC
cdr3_aa: CASSPDRGYQETQYF

j_call: TRBJ2-1
v_call: TRBV7-9
cdr3_length: 12
d_call: -
cdr3_nt: TGTGTCAGCAGCTTAGGTAACAATGAGCAGTTCTTC
cdr3_aa: CVSSLGNNEQFF

j_call: TRBJ1-4
v_call: TRBV9
cdr3_length: 14
d_call: TRBD1
cdr3_nt: TGTGCCAGCAGCCCAATGACAGGGCCTGAAAAACTGTTTTTT
cdr3_aa: CASSPMTGPEKLFF

j_call: TRBJ2-1
v_call: TRBV7-6
cdr3_length: 14
d_call: TRBD2
cdr3_nt: TGTGCCAGCAGCTTATTCGGGGGGGACAATGAGCAGTTCTTC
cdr3_aa: CASSLFGGDNEQFF

j_call: TRBJ2-3
v_call: TRBV5-1
cdr3_length: 16
d_call: TRBD1
cdr3_nt: TGCGCCAGCAGCTGGACGACAGGGGTAGGAACAGATACGCAGTATTTT
cdr3_aa: CASSWTTGVGTDTQYF

j_call: TRBJ2-4
v_call: TRBV11-3
cdr3_length: 15
d_call: -
cdr3_nt: TGTGCCAGCAGCCCCACCCACTTAGCCAAAAACATTCAGTACTTC
cdr3_aa: CASSPTHLAKNIQYF

j_call: TRBJ2-5
v_call: TRBV5-4
cdr3_length: 14
d_call: TRBD2
cdr3_nt: TGTGCCAGCAGCTTGGGACTAGCGGGAGAGACCCAGTACTTC
cdr3_aa: CASSLGLAGETQYF

j_call: TRBJ2-5
v_call: TRBV5-1
cdr3_length: 16
d_call: TRBD2
cdr3_nt: TGCGCCAGCAGCTTGGCTTTAGCGGGGCCCCAAGAGACCCAGTACTTC
cdr3_aa: CASSLALAGPQETQYF

j_call: TRBJ1-4
v_call: TRBV28
cdr3_length: 12
d_call: TRBD1
cdr3_nt: TGTGCCAGCAGTTTTCTGACAGGGATGCTGTTTTTT
cdr3_aa: CASSFLTGMLFF

j_call: TRBJ2-2
v_call: TRBV2
cdr3_length: 14
d_call: TRBD1
cdr3_nt: TGTGCCAGCAGTGTAGGGACAGGTCCCGGGGAGCTGTTTTTT
cdr3_aa: CASSVGTGPGELFF

j_call: TRBJ2-3
v_call: TRBV19
cdr3_length: 15
d_call: TRBD1
cdr3_nt: TGTGCCAGTAGTTTCCCACGGGACAGATGGCATACGCAGTATTTT
cdr3_aa: CASSFPRDRWHTQYF

j_call: TRBJ1-4
v_call: TRBV18
cdr3_length: 15
d_call: -
cdr3_nt: TGTGCCAGCTCACCGTACACCGAACCTAATGAAAAACTGTTTTTT
cdr3_aa: CASSPYTEPNEKLFF

j_call: TRBJ1-3
v_call: TRBV7-2
cdr3_length: 14
d_call: TRBD1
cdr3_nt: TGTGCCAGCGTCCGGGACAGGGCCGGAAACACCATATATTTT
cdr3_aa: CASVRDRAGNTIYF